The 11 T cell receptor beta chains below all came from one sample that was sequenced in a study of blood T cell repertoires in COVID-19. Repertoires were generated with immunoSEQ multiplex PCR, while TCRdb's copy carries only in-frame clones and drops some. The sample shows roughly 220,000 clones, roughly 84% of them seen only once. Sequenced: peripheral blood. Receptors were obtained from a woman aged 60 to 75 with acute or convalescent COVID-19.

This clone was found once. V gene TRBV30 combines with J gene TRBJ2-5; 9 bases line up with TRBD2. Germline CDR1 reads GTSNPN; CDR2 reads SVGIG (reference sequence). The CDR3 has 14 amino acids. V was pared by 3 bases and J by 7 bases, with 9 bases of the junction left unmatched. CDR3 nucleotide sequence: TGTGCCTGGAGAGGCGGGGGGGCGGCTTCGACCCAGTACTTC. Residues: CAWRGGGAASTQYF. The full variable domain, rest sourced from reference TRBV30 and TRBJ2-5, is SQTIHQWPATLVQPVGSPLSLECTVEGTSNPNLYWYRQAAGRGLQLLFYSVGIGQISSEVPQNLSASRPQDRQFILSSKKLLLSDSGFYLCAWRGGGAASTQYFGPGTRLLVL.

The chain is built from TRBV3-1 (or the pseudogene TRBV3-2) and TRBJ1-2; 7 bases match TRBD1. The germline CDR1 and CDR2 sequences are LGHDT and YNNKEL (reference sequence). V trimming: 5 bases; J trimming: 6 bases; junction bases outside the gene matches: 6. The CDR3 extends over 13 amino acids. The CDR3 here is CASSVQGENGYTF. CDR3 sequence (DNA): TGTGCCAGCAGCGTCCAGGGGGAGAATGGCTACACCTTC.

The J gene is TRBJ2-2, the V gene TRBV2, with TRBD2 as a possible D gene (7 bases). CDR3 length: 13 amino acids. Trimming removed 6 bases from V and 4 bases from J, with 9 bases in between. CDR1 is SNHLY, CDR2 FYNNEI, per germline. The CDR3, as DNA: TGTGCCAGCAGCCGGGGGGCCACCGGGGAGCTGTTTTTT. Translated: CASSRGATGELFF.

The gene calls are TRBV6-1 and TRBJ2-5; 9 nucleotides align to TRBD2. Germline V CDR1 and CDR2: MNHNS, SASEGT. Trimming at V came to 4 bases and at J to 5 bases, leaving 11 bases not matched to a gene. The CDR3 runs to 16 residues. CDR3 sequence (DNA): TGTGCCAGCAGTGTATTCGGCGGGGGGGCCGATGAGACCCAGTACTTC. Its protein product is CASSVFGGGADETQYF.

V and J are TRBV7-9 and TRBJ1-6; no clear D gene. The CDR3 loop spans 16 amino acids. CDR1 SEHNR and CDR2 FQNEAQ come from the germline V gene (reference sequence). Trimming took 1 base from V and 6 from J, leaving 13 bases between them. CDR3 DNA sequence: TGTGCCAGCAGCTTAGACGGTTCAAGCCGTAATTCACCCCTCCACTTT. Translating gives CASSLDGSSRNSPLHF. Variable domain in full (rest from reference TRBV7-9 and TRBJ1-6): DTGVSQNPRHKITKRGQNVTFRCDPISEHNRLYWYRQTLGQGPEFLTYFQNEAQLEKSRLLSDRFSAERPKGSFSTLEIQRTEQGDSAMYLCASSLDGSSRNSPLHFGNGTRLTVT.

A single count supports this clone. This rearrangement joins TRBV19 to TRBJ1-1, with 7 bases that match TRBD1. The germline V gene encodes CDR1 LNHDA and CDR2 SQIVND (reference sequence). V lost 2 bases and J lost 7; bases outside the gene matches: 10. CDR3 length equals 15 residues. CDR3 sequence (DNA): TGTGCCAGTAGTATATCCGGATCGGGACAGAGTGAAGCTTTCTTT. Protein sequence: CASSISGSGQSEAFF.

This clone has a handful of counts. The chain carries TRBV25-1 and TRBJ1-2, with 7 bases lining up with TRBD1. Per the germline V gene, CDR1 is MGHDK and CDR2 is SYGVNS. V dropped 3 bases and J dropped 3; count of bases not matched to a gene: 4. The CDR3 length is 14 residues. CDR3 coding DNA: TGTGCCAGCAGTGACCAACAGGGGCACTATGGCTACACCTTC. This sequence encodes CASSDQQGHYGYTF.

The gene calls are TRBV15 and TRBJ2-1; 7 positions match TRBD2. With V trimmed by 1 base and J by 7 bases, 4 bases remained unmatched. The CDR3 length is 14 residues. In germline, CDR1 is LNHNV, CDR2 YYDKDF (reference sequence). The CDR3 DNA follows: TGTGCCACCAGCAGAGCCGGGGGGTGGAATGAGCAGTTCTTC. It translates to CATSRAGGWNEQFF. Drawing the rest from reference TRBV15 and TRBJ2-1, the complete variable domain is DAMVIQNPRYQVTQFGKPVTLSCSQTLNHNVMYWYQQKSSQAPKLLFHYYDKDFNNEADTPDNFQSRRPNTSFCFLDIRSPGLGDTAMYLCATSRAGGWNEQFFGPGTRLTVL.

The chain employs TRBV9 and TRBJ1-4, with D perhaps TRBD1 (6 bases). V lost 1 base and J lost 4, with 11 bases in between. The CDR3 is made up of 15 amino acids. Germline assignment: CDR1 SGDLS and CDR2 YYNGEE. CDR3 nucleotide sequence: TGTGCCAGCAGCGTAACAGGGAGGGGTAATGAAAAACTGTTTTTT. Its protein product is CASSVTGRGNEKLFF.

This clone occurred a few times. The CDR3 bases are TGTGCCAGCCGCCGCTACAGGGAAGCTTTCTTT. Protein product: CASRRYREAFF. This chain uses TRBV6-5 with TRBJ1-1; tentatively, D is TRBD1 (5 bases). The ends were cut back, 8 bases at V and 8 bases at J, with 12 bases in the middle. Germline V gives CDR1 MNHEY, CDR2 SVGAGI. CDR3 length: 11 residues.

The rearrangement links TRBV27 to TRBJ2-7; D perhaps matches TRBD2 (5 bases). CDR1 is MNHEY and CDR2 is SMNVEV in the germline V gene (reference sequence). V shed 11 bases and J shed 7 bases, with 15 bases lying between them. CDR3 size: 11 residues. CDR3 bases: TGTGCCGCAACAAGAGGGTGGGAGCAGTACTTC. It yields the protein CAATRGWEQYF.